A single sample gave rise to the 27 T cell receptor beta chains below, sequenced in a study of control samples from healthy donors and cancer patients. Data came from immunoSEQ multiplex PCR; TCRdb stores just in-frame clones and leaves some out. The table records 150,000 to 200,000 clones, roughly 94% of them present only once. The source material was PBMCs. The origin of the receptors is a man aged 55 to 70 with colorectal cancer.

CDR3 sequence reads: CATSDPSPQGRLYNEQFF. CDR3 nucleotides: TGTGCCACCAGTGACCCGTCCCCGCAGGGACGACTATACAATGAGCAGTTCTTC. V and J are TRBV24-1 and TRBJ2-1; D might be TRBD1 or TRBD2, each matching 5 bases. The germline V gene has CDR1 KGHDR and CDR2 SFDVKD. The CDR3 loop spans 18 amino acids. The V end was cut by 4 bases, the J end by 4 bases, with 22 bases between.

The J gene is TRBJ2-2, the V gene TRBV7-2, with TRBD2 matching over 8 bases. Losses at the gene ends were 10 bases for V and 1 base for J; bases not matched to a gene: 2. This CDR3 region has 13 residues. CDR1 is SGHTA and CDR2 is FQGNSA in the germline V gene. CDR3 protein: CATGGENTGELFF. CDR3 nucleotide sequence: TGTGCCACGGGAGGGGAGAACACCGGGGAGCTGTTTTTT. The complete variable domain, with remaining parts taken from reference TRBV7-2 and TRBJ2-2, reads GAGVSQSPSNKVTEKGKDVELRCDPISGHTALYWYRQSLGQGLEFLIYFQGNSAPDKSGLPSDRFSAERTGGSVSTLTIQRTQQEDSAVYLCATGGENTGELFFGEGSRLTVL.

The CDR3 loop reads CASSPRRGEKLFF. The DNA of the CDR3 is TGTGCCAGCAGCCCGAGGAGGGGTGAAAAACTGTTTTTT. This rearrangement joins TRBV7-2 to TRBJ1-4; TRBD1 might be the D (5 bases). Germline-derived CDR1 and CDR2 are SGHTA and FQGNSA. Trimming pared 5 bases from V and 7 bases from J, leaving 11 bases between. CDR3 size: 13 residues.

The rearrangement uses TRBV5-1 and TRBJ1-4; a possible D gene is TRBD1 (6 bases). The CDR3 is 15 amino acids. The germline V gene has CDR1 SGHRS and CDR2 YFSETQ. The V and J ends lost 4 bases and 6 bases respectively, with 16 bases between them. CDR3 in amino acids: CASSPRWGGHEKLFF. CDR3 sequence (DNA): TGCGCCAGCAGCCCCCGGTGGGGGGGCCATGAAAAACTGTTTTTT.

This chain uses TRBV6-6 with TRBJ2-7; D ambiguous. V lost 2 bases and J 3 bases, leaving 8 bases between the germline ends. The CDR3 length is 13 residues. The germline CDR1 and CDR2 sequences are MNHNY and SVGAGI (reference sequence). The DNA of the CDR3 is TGTGCCAGCAGTTACCAAGGCGGCTACGAGCAGTACTTC. Translation: CASSYQGGYEQYF.

This clone was recorded only once. The chain couples TRBV18 to TRBJ1-4; 7 bases are a match to TRBD1. V lost 6 bases and J lost 8; bases outside the gene matches: 9. CDR1 KGHSH and CDR2 LQKENI come from the germline V gene. The CDR3 loop spans 14 amino acids. CDR3 region: CASSQNRGQEKLFF. CDR3 nucleotides: TGTGCCAGCTCGCAAAACAGGGGACAAGAAAAACTGTTTTTT.

This clone was seen just once. The rearrangement joins TRBV19 to TRBJ1-6; D remains ambiguous. CDR1 and CDR2 from the germline V gene are LNHDA and SQIVND (reference sequence). CDR3 length equals 16 residues. Trimming left V 4 bases short and J 0 bases short, with 10 bases between. CDR3 protein: CASSKTRSSYNSPLHF. CDR3 DNA: TGTGCCAGTAGTAAGACCAGGAGCTCCTATAATTCACCCCTCCACTTT.

The rearrangement links TRBV19 to TRBJ1-6, with TRBD1 as a possible D gene (5 bases). Deletions cut 7 bases from V and 1 base from J, with 17 bases between. This CDR3 has 17 amino acids. The V gene's germline CDR1 is LNHDA and CDR2 SQIVND (reference sequence). CDR3 protein: CASNEGSLGSYNSPLHF. In nucleotides, the CDR3 is TGTGCCAGTAATGAGGGGTCCCTAGGGTCCTATAATTCACCCCTCCACTTT.

The genes are TRBV6-5 and TRBJ1-3; D call uncertain. Germline V CDR1 and CDR2: MNHEY, SVGAGI. Between the trimmed V and J ends, which lost 6 bases and 0 bases, there was a span of 12 bases. This CDR3 has 15 amino acids. CDR3 region: CASSEEISSGNTIYF. For the CDR3, the DNA is TGTGCCAGCAGCGAGGAAATTAGCTCTGGAAACACCATATATTTT.

This chain connects TRBV2 to TRBJ1-1, with no clear D. Germline V gene sequence: CDR1 SNHLY, CDR2 FYNNEI. The CDR3 sequence is 15 residues long. V gave up 3 bases and J gave up 5 bases, with 16 bases separating them. In nucleotides, the CDR3 is TGTGCCAGCAGTGAGTTCGACCTGGGGAATACTGAAGCTTTCTTT. Its protein is CASSEFDLGNTEAFF.

The chain uses TRBV28 and TRBJ1-5, with unresolved D. The V and J ends lost 0 bases and 3 bases respectively, with 6 bases between them. The CDR3 runs 14 residues. Germline-derived CDR1 and CDR2 are MDHEN and SYDVKM. The CDR3 DNA sequence: TGTGCCAGCAGTTTATGGTTGCCCAATCAGCCCCAGCATTTT. Translating it yields CASSLWLPNQPQHF.

The V and J genes are TRBV11-2 and TRBJ1-2, with D perhaps matching TRBD1 (6 bases). CDR1 is SGHAT, CDR2 FQNNGV, per germline. This CDR3 has 17 residues. The V end lost 4 bases, the J end lost 7 bases, and 25 bases lay between the germline ends. As DNA, the CDR3 is TGTGCCAGCAGCTCCCCCCGACGTGCAGGGGCCCGAGCTGGCTACACCTTC. It yields the protein CASSSPRRAGARAGYTF.

The chain uses TRBV2 and TRBJ1-4, with D possibly being TRBD1 (5 bases). This CDR3 is 12 amino acids long. V lost 5 bases and J 5 bases, leaving 6 bases between the germline ends. Germline values: CDR1 SNHLY, CDR2 FYNNEI. CDR3 sequence: CASSRGNEKLFF. The DNA for the CDR3 is TGTGCCAGCAGTAGGGGAAATGAAAAACTGTTTTTT. The full variable domain, with the rest looked up from reference TRBV2 and TRBJ1-4, is EPEVTQTPSHQVTQMGQEVILRCVPISNHLYFYWYRQILGQKVEFLVSFYNNEISEKSEIFDDQFSVERPDGSNFTLKIRSTKLEDSAMYFCASSRGNEKLFFGSGTQLSVL.

The chain employs TRBV2 and TRBJ2-2; 8 nucleotides line up with TRBD1. The CDR3 runs to 15 residues. V gave up 7 bases and J gave up 0 bases; unmatched junction bases: 4. From germline, CDR1 is SNHLY and CDR2 FYNNEI. The CDR3 loop is CASKETGANTGELFF. The DNA of the CDR3 is TGTGCCAGCAAAGAGACAGGGGCGAACACCGGGGAGCTGTTTTTT.

The rearrangement uses TRBV9 and TRBJ2-3; 7 positions agree with TRBD2. The J segment lost 1 base and the V segment lost 9 bases, leaving 8 bases of the junction unmatched. This CDR3 has 14 amino acids. Germline CDR1 SGDLS, CDR2 YYNGEE. CDR3 nucleotides: TGTGCCACCGCCCCGGGGGGTGGCACAGATACGCAGTATTTT. This codes for CATAPGGGTDTQYF.

V usage is TRBV5-6 and J usage is TRBJ1-2; D unresolved. Germline V gene data show CDR1 as SGHDT and CDR2 as YYEEEE. CDR3 length equals 15 residues. V was shortened by 0 bases and J by 7 bases, with 16 bases between the two germline ends. The CDR3 bases are TGTGCCAGCAGCTTGGGTCGACCCGTAAAAGGTGGCTACACCTTC. It translates to CASSLGRPVKGGYTF.

The sample holds one count of this clone. The rearrangement joins TRBV4-1 to TRBJ2-4; possible D gene TRBD1, 6 bases. There are 18 residues in the CDR3. The germline V and J ends were trimmed by 0 bases and 3 bases, with 18 bases remaining between them. Germline assignment: CDR1 MGHRA and CDR2 YSYEKL. CDR3 sequence reads: CASSQDVEQGFRKNIQYF. In nucleotides, the CDR3 is TGCGCCAGCAGCCAAGATGTAGAACAGGGCTTTCGCAAAAACATTCAGTACTTC.

For this clone: No DNA is shown, since the ends of the CDR3 on it are uncertain; the CDR3 is the one TCRdb lists. The chain uses TRBV7-9 and TRBJ2-3. The V gene's germline CDR1 is SEHNR and CDR2 FQNEAQ (reference sequence). A total of 16 residues make up the CDR3, ends included. CDR3 sequence reads: CASSFGSGPGTDTQYF.

The rearrangement joins TRBV5-1 to TRBJ2-7; maybe TRBD2 (6 bases). Germline V gene sequence: CDR1 SGHRS, CDR2 YFSETQ. V was pared by 4 bases and J by 2 bases, with 25 bases between. The CDR3 totals 18 residues. The CDR3 reads CASSVGLIPGTQPYEQYF. CDR3 coding DNA: TGCGCCAGCAGCGTCGGACTAATTCCCGGGACCCAACCCTACGAGCAGTACTTC.

The chain combines TRBV7-2 with TRBJ2-7; 8 positions match TRBD2. J was trimmed by 3 bases and V by 0 bases; bases with no gene match: 4. The CDR3 has 15 amino acids. Germline loops: CDR1 SGHTA, CDR2 FQGNSA. CDR3: CASSLAGLAGYEQYF. The CDR3 nucleotides read TGTGCCAGCAGCTTAGCAGGGCTAGCGGGCTACGAGCAGTACTTC.

The V call is TRBV19, the J call TRBJ1-3; no definite D call. V was clipped by 4 bases and J by 0 bases, with 10 bases between them. CDR1 is LNHDA, CDR2 SQIVND, per germline (reference sequence). This CDR3 region has 15 residues. CDR3 sequence reads: CASSTNSYSGNTIYF. In nucleotides, the CDR3 is TGTGCCAGTAGTACCAACTCCTACTCTGGAAACACCATATATTTT.

V and J are TRBV7-9 and TRBJ2-4; TRBD1 matches at 7 bases. This CDR3 comprises 17 residues. Germline V gene data show CDR1 as SEHNR and CDR2 as FQNEAQ (reference sequence). V trimming: 3 bases; J trimming: 0 bases; junction bases outside the gene matches: 8. CDR3 region: CASSFGQVDLAKNIQYF. CDR3 bases: TGTGCCAGCAGCTTTGGACAGGTGGACCTAGCCAAAAACATTCAGTACTTC. The whole variable domain, remainder taken from reference TRBV7-9 and TRBJ2-4, is DTGVSQNPRHKITKRGQNVTFRCDPISEHNRLYWYRQTLGQGPEFLTYFQNEAQLEKSRLLSDRFSAERPKGSFSTLEIQRTEQGDSAMYLCASSFGQVDLAKNIQYFGAGTRLSVL.

The chain recombines TRBV19 with TRBJ1-5; D possibly corresponds to TRBD1 (5 bases). The germline V gene has CDR1 LNHDA and CDR2 SQIVND (reference sequence). V lost 3 bases to trimming and J lost 1 base, with 13 bases between them. The CDR3 contains 16 residues. The CDR3 sequence: CASSMGGAGSNQPQHF. The CDR3 DNA follows: TGTGCCAGTAGTATGGGCGGGGCAGGAAGCAATCAGCCCCAGCATTTT.

The chain recombines TRBV19 with TRBJ2-6; 9 bases align to TRBD1. The CDR3 covers 17 residues. After removal of 4 bases from V and 1 base from J, the junction contained 5 bases not matched to a gene. Germline loops: CDR1 LNHDA, CDR2 SQIVND (reference sequence). The CDR3 DNA is TGTGCCAGTAGTAGAGACAGGGGGAGGTCTGGGGCCAACGTCCTGACTTTC. This sequence encodes CASSRDRGRSGANVLTF.

The V and J genes are TRBV11-3 and TRBJ2-5; 8 bases fit TRBD1. Unmatched junction bases numbered 0, after V lost 3 bases and J lost 3 bases. The CDR3 length is 13 residues. Germline values: CDR1 SGHNT, CDR2 YENEEA. The CDR3 DNA sequence: TGTGCCAGCAGCTTGGGACAGGAAGAGACCCAGTACTTC. It specifies CASSLGQEETQYF.

The rearrangement uses TRBV7-2 and TRBJ2-7, with D perhaps TRBD2 (6 bases). Germline V gene data show CDR1 as SGHTA and CDR2 as FQGNSA. CDR3 length equals 17 residues. V shed 1 base and J shed 4 bases, with 20 bases lying between them. CDR3 sequence (DNA): TGTGCCAGCAGCTTAGGAGTTGTGGGACTCGGCGGTTACGAGCAGTACTTC. This codes for CASSLGVVGLGGYEQYF.

The chain employs TRBV7-9 and TRBJ2-3; 10 bases line up with TRBD2. Germline CDR1 reads SEHNR; CDR2 reads FQNEAQ (reference sequence). The CDR3 has 16 residues. V lost 5 bases and J lost 1; bases outside the gene matches: 6. CDR3 coding DNA: TGTGCCAGCAGCGTCTCCGGGACTAGCGGCACAGATACGCAGTATTTT. Translated, it gives CASSVSGTSGTDTQYF.